The present T cell receptor (beta chain) was sequenced within a study of T cells in localized non-small cell lung cancer. V lost 5 bases and J 8 bases, leaving 18 bases between the germline ends. From germline, CDR1 is MDHEN and CDR2 SYDVKM. The CDR3 runs to 14 residues. Repertoires were generated with immunoSEQ multiplex PCR, while TCRdb's copy carries only in-frame clones and drops some. The sample holds tens of thousands of clones, about nine tenths seen once. The source is a male donor older than 55 with stage III squamous cell lung carcinoma. The input for sequencing was peripheral blood, taken before any cancer treatment. V gene TRBV28 combines with J gene TRBJ1-1; D is undetermined. The chain's CDR3 is CASSLGWAQVEAFF. The CDR3 region has the DNA TGTGCCAGCAGTCTTGGCTGGGCGCAAGTGGAAGCTTTCTTT. The complete variable domain, with remaining parts taken from reference TRBV28 and TRBJ1-1, reads DVKVTQSSRYLVKRTGEKVFLECVQDMDHENMFWYRQDPGLGLRLIYFSYDVKMKEKGDIPEGYSVSREKKERFSLILESASTNQTSMYLCASSLGWAQVEAFFGQGTRLTVV.